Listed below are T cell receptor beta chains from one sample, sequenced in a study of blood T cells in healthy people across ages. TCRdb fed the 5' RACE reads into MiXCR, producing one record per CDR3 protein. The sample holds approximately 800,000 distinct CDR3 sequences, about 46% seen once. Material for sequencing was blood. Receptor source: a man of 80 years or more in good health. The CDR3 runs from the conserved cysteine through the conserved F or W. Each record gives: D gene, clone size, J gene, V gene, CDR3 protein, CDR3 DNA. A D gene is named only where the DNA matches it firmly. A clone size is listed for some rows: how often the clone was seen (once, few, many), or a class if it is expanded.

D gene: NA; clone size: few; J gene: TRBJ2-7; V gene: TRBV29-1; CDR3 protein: CSVATSSYEQYF; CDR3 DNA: TGCAGCGTGGCCACTAGCTCCTACGAGCAGTACTTC
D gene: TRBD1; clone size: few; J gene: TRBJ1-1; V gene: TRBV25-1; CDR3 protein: CASSEPGQGANTEAFF; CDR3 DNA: TGTGCCAGCAGTGAACCCGGACAGGGGGCGAACACTGAAGCTTTCTTT
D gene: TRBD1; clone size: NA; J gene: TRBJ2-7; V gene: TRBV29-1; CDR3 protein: CSATGTVHEQYF; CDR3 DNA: TGCAGCGCGACCGGGACAGTACACGAGCAGTACTTC
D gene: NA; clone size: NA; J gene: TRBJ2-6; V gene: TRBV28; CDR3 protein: CASSSPQSSGANVLTF; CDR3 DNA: TGTGCCAGCAGTTCGCCTCAGAGCTCTGGGGCCAACGTCCTGACTTTC
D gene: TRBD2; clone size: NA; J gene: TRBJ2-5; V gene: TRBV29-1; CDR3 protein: CSLRGTSEWNEQYF; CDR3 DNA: TGCAGCCTAAGGGGGACTAGTGAGTGGAATGAGCAGTACTTC
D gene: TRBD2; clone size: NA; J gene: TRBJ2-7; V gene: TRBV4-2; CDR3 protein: CASSQDRGASGRAYEQYF; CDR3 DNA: TGTGCCAGCAGCCAAGATCGGGGAGCCAGCGGGAGGGCTTACGAGCAGTACTTC
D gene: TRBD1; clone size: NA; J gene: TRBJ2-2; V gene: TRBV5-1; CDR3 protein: CASQGQTTGELFF; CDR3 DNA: TGCGCCAGCCAGGGACAGACAACCGGGGAGCTGTTTTTT
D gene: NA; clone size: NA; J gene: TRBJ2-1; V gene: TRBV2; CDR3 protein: CASSERGGEQFF; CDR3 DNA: TGTGCCAGCAGTGAAAGGGGCGGAGAGCAGTTCTTC
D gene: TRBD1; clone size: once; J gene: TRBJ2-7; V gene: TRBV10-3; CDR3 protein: CATTGVSYEQYF; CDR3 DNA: TGTGCCACAACAGGGGTTTCCTACGAGCAGTACTTC
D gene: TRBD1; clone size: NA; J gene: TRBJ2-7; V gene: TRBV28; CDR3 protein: CASRLSGGLDEQYF; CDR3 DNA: TGTGCCAGCAGATTGTCAGGGGGTCTCGACGAGCAGTACTTC
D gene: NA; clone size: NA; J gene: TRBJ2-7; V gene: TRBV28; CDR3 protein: CASSRDLAYEQYF; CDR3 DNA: TGTGCCAGTAGTAGGGATCTCGCCTACGAGCAGTACTTC
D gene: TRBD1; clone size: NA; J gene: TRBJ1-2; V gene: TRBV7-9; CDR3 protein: CASSLNRGSYGYTF; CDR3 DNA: TGTGCCAGCAGCTTAAACAGGGGCAGCTATGGCTACACCTTC
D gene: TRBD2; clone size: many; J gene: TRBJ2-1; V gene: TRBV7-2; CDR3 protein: CASSLRGTTAGEQFF; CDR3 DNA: TGTGCCAGCAGCCTTCGCGGGACTACGGCGGGGGAGCAGTTCTTC
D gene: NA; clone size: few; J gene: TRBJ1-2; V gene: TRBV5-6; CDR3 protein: CASSLGGTPNYGYTF; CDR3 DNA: TGTGCCAGTAGCTTGGGTGGGACACCGAACTATGGCTACACCTTC
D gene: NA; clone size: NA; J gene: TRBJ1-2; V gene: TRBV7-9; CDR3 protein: CASSFGDTLYYGYTF; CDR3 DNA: TGTGCCAGCAGTTTTGGGGATACCCTTTACTATGGTTACACCTTC
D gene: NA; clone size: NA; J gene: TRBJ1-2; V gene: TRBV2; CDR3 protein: CASGLGGPGYGYTF; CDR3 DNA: TGTGCCAGCGGACTGGGGGGCCCAGGCTATGGCTACACCTTC
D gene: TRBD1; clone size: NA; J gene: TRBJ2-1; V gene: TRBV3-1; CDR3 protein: CASSPQTGSSYNEQFF; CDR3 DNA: TGTGCCAGCAGTCCCCAGACAGGGAGCTCCTACAATGAGCAGTTCTTC
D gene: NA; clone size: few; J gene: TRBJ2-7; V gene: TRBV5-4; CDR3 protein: CASSLEGELNEQYF; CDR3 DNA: TGTGCCAGCAGCTTGGAAGGGGAGCTCAACGAGCAGTACTTC
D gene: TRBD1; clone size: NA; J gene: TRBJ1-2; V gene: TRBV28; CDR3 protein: CASSIATGGAYGYTF; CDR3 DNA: TGTGCCAGCAGCATTGCGACAGGGGGCGCGTATGGCTACACCTTC
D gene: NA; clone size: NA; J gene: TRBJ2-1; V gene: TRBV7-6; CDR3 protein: CASSPKAPYNEQFF; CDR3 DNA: TGTGCCAGCAGCCCTAAGGCTCCCTACAATGAGCAGTTCTTC
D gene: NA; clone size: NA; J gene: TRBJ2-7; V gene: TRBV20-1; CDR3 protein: CSARDMGLTYEQYF; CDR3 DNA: TGCAGTGCTAGAGATATGGGACTTACCTACGAGCAGTACTTC
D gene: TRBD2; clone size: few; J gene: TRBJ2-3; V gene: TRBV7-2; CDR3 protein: CASSGTGTTRDTQYF; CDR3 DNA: TGTGCCAGCAGCGGAACCGGGACTACCCGGGATACGCAGTATTTT
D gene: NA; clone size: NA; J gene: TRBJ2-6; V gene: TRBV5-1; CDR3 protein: CASSSLPGGAGANVLTF; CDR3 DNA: TGCGCCAGCAGCTCCCTTCCTGGGGGCGCTGGGGCCAACGTCCTGACTTTC
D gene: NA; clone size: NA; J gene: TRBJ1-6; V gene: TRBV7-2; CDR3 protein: CASSRGLGGENSPLHF; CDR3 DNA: TGTGCCAGCAGCCGCGGATTGGGAGGGGAAAATTCACCCCTCCACTTT
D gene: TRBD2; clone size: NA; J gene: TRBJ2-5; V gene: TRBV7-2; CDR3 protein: CASSWDYTIQETQYF; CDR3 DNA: TGTGCCAGCAGTTGGGACTACACTATCCAAGAGACCCAGTACTTC
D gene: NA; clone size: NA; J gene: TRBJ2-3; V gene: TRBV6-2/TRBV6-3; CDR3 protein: CASSYRRGSTDTQYF; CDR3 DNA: TGTGCCAGCAGTTACCGGCGGGGAAGCACAGATACGCAGTATTTT
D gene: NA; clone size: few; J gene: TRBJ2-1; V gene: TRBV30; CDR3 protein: CACGRGTNNEQFF; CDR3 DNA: TGTGCCTGTGGGCGGGGGACAAACAATGAGCAGTTCTTC
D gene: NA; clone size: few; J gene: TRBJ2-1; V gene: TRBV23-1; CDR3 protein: CASSQGLNNEQFF; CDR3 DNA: TGCGCCAGCAGCCAAGGTTTAAACAATGAGCAGTTCTTC
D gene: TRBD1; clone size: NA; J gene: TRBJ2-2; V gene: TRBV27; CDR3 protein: CASLPGTGGYIGELFF; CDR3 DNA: TGTGCCAGCCTCCCCGGGACAGGGGGCTATATCGGGGAGCTGTTTTTT
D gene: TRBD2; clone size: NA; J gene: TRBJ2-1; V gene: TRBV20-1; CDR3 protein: CSALRPGTTRHEQFF; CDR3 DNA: TGCAGTGCTCTTCGACCCGGGACTACCCGACATGAGCAGTTCTTC
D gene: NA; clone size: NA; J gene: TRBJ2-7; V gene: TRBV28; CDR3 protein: CASRLGTYSVYEQYF; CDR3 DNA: TGTGCCAGCAGGCTAGGGACCTATAGCGTCTACGAGCAGTACTTC
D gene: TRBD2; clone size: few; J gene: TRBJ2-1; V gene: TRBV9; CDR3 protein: CASSVGGSGGYNEQFF; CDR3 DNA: TGTGCCAGCAGCGTAGGTGGAAGCGGGGGTTACAATGAGCAGTTCTTC
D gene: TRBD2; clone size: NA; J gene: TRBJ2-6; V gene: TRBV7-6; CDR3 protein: CAGSLVLLAGAGANVLTF; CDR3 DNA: TGTGCCGGCAGCTTAGTCTTGCTAGCGGGAGCTGGGGCCAACGTCCTGACTTTC
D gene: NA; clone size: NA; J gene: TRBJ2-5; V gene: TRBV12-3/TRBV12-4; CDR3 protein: CASRTTGGFYNEQYF; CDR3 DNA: TGTGCCAGCAGAACAACAGGAGGTTTTTACAATGAGCAGTACTTC
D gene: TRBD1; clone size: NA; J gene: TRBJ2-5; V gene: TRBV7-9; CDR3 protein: CAGSLPGTASMKQYF; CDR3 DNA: TGTGCCGGCAGCTTACCCGGGACAGCGTCAATGAAGCAGTACTTC
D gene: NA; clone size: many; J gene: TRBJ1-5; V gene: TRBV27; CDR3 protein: CASSLLASGHNQPQHF; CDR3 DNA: TGTGCCAGCAGTTTGTTAGCCTCGGGCCACAATCAGCCCCAGCATTTT
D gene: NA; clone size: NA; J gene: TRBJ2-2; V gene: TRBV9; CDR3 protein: CASSVDSLSGELFF; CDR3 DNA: TGTGCCAGCAGCGTAGACAGTTTATCCGGGGAGCTGTTTTTT
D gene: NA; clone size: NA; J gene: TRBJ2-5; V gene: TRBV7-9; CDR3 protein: CASSLGRDGETQYF; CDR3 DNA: TGTGCCAGCAGCTTAGGGCGGGATGGAGAGACCCAGTACTTC
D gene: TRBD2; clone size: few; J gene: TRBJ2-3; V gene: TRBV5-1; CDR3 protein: CASSLSGTSGRNTDTQYF; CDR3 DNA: TGCGCCAGCAGCTTATCCGGGACTAGCGGGAGGAATACAGATACGCAGTATTTT
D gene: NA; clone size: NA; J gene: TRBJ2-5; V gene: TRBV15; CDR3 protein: CATSRDMGQQETQYF; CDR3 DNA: TGTGCCACCAGCAGAGATATGGGACAACAAGAGACCCAGTACTTC
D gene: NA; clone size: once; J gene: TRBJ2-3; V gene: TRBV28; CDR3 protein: CASSRGSFTDTQYF; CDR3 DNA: TGTGCCAGCAGCCGAGGGTCATTCACAGATACGCAGTATTTT
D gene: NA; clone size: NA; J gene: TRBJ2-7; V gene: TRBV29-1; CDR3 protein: CSGQDILGYEQYF; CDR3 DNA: TGCAGCGGACAGGACATTCTTGGCTACGAGCAGTACTTC
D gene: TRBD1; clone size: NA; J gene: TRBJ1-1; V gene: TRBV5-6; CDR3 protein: CASSPGTGLPMVEAFF; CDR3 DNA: TGTGCCAGCAGCCCCGGGACAGGGTTACCGATGGTTGAAGCTTTCTTT
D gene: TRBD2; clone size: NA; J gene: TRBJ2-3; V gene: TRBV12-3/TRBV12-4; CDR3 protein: CASSLSRAGEDTQYF; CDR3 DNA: TGTGCCAGCAGTTTGAGCAGAGCGGGAGAGGATACGCAGTATTTT
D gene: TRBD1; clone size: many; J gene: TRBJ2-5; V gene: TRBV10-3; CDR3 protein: CAISEQGEETQYF; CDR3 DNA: TGTGCCATCAGTGAGCAGGGGGAAGAGACCCAGTACTTC
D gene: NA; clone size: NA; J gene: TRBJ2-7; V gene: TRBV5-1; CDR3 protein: CASSPDGANYEQYF; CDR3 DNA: TGCGCCAGCAGCCCAGACGGAGCCAACTACGAGCAGTACTTC
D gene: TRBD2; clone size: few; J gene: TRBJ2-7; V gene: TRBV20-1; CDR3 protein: CSAPPGLAASEQYF; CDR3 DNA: TGCAGTGCGCCACCGGGACTAGCGGCCTCCGAGCAGTACTTC
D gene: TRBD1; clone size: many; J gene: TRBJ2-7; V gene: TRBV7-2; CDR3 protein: CASSLNRGPLYEQYF; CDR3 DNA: TGTGCCAGCAGCTTAAACAGGGGGCCCCTCTACGAGCAGTACTTC
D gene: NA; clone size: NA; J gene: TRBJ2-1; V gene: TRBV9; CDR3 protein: CASSVRLYNEQFF; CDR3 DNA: TGTGCCAGCAGCGTCCGCCTCTACAATGAGCAGTTCTTC
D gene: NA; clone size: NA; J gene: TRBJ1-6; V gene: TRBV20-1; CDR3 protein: CSARDPIWDPEVSPLHF; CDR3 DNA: TGCAGTGCTAGAGATCCGATTTGGGACCCCGAAGTTTCACCCCTCCACTTT
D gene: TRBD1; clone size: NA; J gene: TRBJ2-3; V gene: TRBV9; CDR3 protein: CASSAGDRGWEDTQYF; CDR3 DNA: TGTGCCAGCAGCGCCGGAGACAGGGGGTGGGAAGATACGCAGTATTTT
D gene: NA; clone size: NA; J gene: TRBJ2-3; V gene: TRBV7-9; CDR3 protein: CASSLGDKSTDTQYF; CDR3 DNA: TGTGCCAGCAGCTTAGGGGACAAAAGCACAGATACGCAGTATTTT
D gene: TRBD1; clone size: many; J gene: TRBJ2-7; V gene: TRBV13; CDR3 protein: CASSPKPDRVWEEQYF; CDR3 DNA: TGTGCCAGCAGCCCCAAACCCGACAGGGTTTGGGAGGAGCAGTACTTC
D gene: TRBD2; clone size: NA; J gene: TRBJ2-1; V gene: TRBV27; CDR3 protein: CASRQPGGDNEQFF; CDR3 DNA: TGTGCCAGCAGACAACCCGGGGGGGACAATGAGCAGTTCTTC
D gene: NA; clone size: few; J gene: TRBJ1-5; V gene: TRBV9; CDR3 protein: CASSVAQANQPQHF; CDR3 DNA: TGTGCCAGCAGCGTAGCTCAGGCAAATCAGCCCCAGCATTTT
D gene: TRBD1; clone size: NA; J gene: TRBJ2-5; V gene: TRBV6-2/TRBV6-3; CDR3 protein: CASSYIISGTGGFQQYF; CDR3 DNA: TGTGCCAGCAGTTACATCATCTCGGGGACAGGGGGCTTTCAGCAGTACTTC
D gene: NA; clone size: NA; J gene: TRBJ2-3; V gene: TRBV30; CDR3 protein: CAWSVAADTQYF; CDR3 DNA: TGTGCCTGGAGTGTAGCCGCAGATACGCAGTATTTT
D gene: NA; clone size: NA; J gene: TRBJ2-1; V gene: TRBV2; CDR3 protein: CASSEEGGRRNEQFF; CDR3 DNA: TGTGCCAGCAGTGAAGAGGGGGGAAGGCGCAATGAGCAGTTCTTC
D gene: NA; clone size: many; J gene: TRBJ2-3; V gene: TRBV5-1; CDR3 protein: CASSPGTSTDTQYF; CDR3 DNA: TGTGCCAGCAGTCCAGGGACCTCTACAGATACGCAGTATTTT